At least ten counts were recorded for the clone carrying this TCR beta chain. Its specificity is not known. The data are from a study of Graves' ophthalmopathy and Graves' hyperthyroidism. Other autoimmune diseases, uncontrolled infections, pregnancy and lactation each led to patient exclusion. CDR1 SGHTA and CDR2 FQGNSA come from the germline V gene. The CDR3 length is 15 residues. J lost 6 bases, V lost 5 bases, and 8 bases had no gene match. Whole-study results and caveats: It was with about 71% sensitivity and around 75% specificity that the model predicted ophthalmopathy progression.

RNA transcripts were the template, and TCR beta CDR3 regions were amplified from them. Second-round multiplex PCR followed a first-round RT-PCR using HTBI primers. One entry per CDR3 protein results from TCRdb running MiXCR on the multiplex PCR reads. The repertoire consists of approximately 640,000 distinct CDR3 sequences, with about 40% occurring once and the leading ten covering around 3%. The clonotype was recovered from an adult man with Graves' ophthalmopathy. The V and J genes are TRBV7-2 and TRBJ2-7; 12 positions agree with TRBD1. The sample comprised peripheral blood. The CDR3 DNA reads TGTGCCAGCAGCGACCCGGGACAGGGGGCGCTCGAGCAGTACTTC. It translates to CASSDPGQGALEQYF.